The clone carrying this TCR beta chain showed up just once. Its antigen is undetermined. CDR1 and CDR2 (germline): MNHEY, SMNVEV (reference sequence). This CDR3 is 16 amino acids long. V was cut by 0 bases and J by 0 bases, with 9 bases left in between. This entry comes from a study of shared clonotypes between healthy human individuals. Study information: Ranging from 18 to 49 in age, donors were two women and a few men.

Naive CD8 populations comprised CD45RO-negative cells positively selected for CCR7, excluding terminally differentiated effector memory CD45RA+ cells. General study results and limits: Generation probabilities were higher for clonotypes shared across all four sorted-subset donors than for unshared ones.

Sequencing was performed with immunoSEQ multiplex PCR; in TCRdb, only in-frame clones are kept and a portion is missing. Here the sample spans some 2 million clones, less than 95% being singletons. Source material: naive CD8+ T cells sorted from blood. The source of this sequence is a man between 18 and 29 years old in good health. The rearrangement joins TRBV27 to TRBJ2-1, with a weak D call TRBD2 (6 bases). CDR3: CASSLSGGASYNEQFF. The CDR3 DNA reads TGTGCCAGCAGTTTATCGGGCGGGGCCTCCTACAATGAGCAGTTCTTC.